The 20 T cell receptor beta chains presented below share a single source sample, sequenced in a study of blood T cells in healthy people across ages. PCR was performed a second time for about 6 to 12 cycles using a sample-barcoded 5' primer and a J-beta primer mix. TCRdb reprocessed the 5' RACE reads via MiXCR and lists one record per CDR3 protein. The sample lists about 1.4 million distinct CDR3 sequences, roughly 59% occurring once. Sequencing was performed on blood. The origin of the receptors is a man between 18 and 35 years old in good health.

The gene calls are TRBV5-1 and TRBJ2-2; possible D gene TRBD1, 6 bases. V was trimmed by 0 bases and J by 6 bases, leaving 12 bases between them. The V gene's germline CDR1 is SGHRS and CDR2 YFSETQ. The CDR3 has 15 amino acids. The CDR3 region is CASSLGSGEPGELFF. The CDR3 coding sequence is TGCGCCAGCAGCTTGGGGTCAGGGGAACCCGGGGAGCTGTTTTTT.

V usage is TRBV4-3 and J usage is TRBJ1-4; D not certain. The V end was cut by 0 bases, the J end by 10 bases, with 6 bases between. CDR1 and CDR2 from the germline V gene are LGHNA and YSLEER. This CDR3 comprises 12 residues. The CDR3: CASSQDLSKLFF. DNA for the CDR3: TGCGCCAGCAGCCAAGATTTGTCAAAACTGTTTTTT.

This chain uses TRBV10-3 with TRBJ1-1; D remains unclear. V shed 3 bases and J shed 0 bases, with 14 bases lying between them. In germline, CDR1 is ENHRY, CDR2 SYGVKD. The CDR3 is 16 residues long. The CDR3 region is CAISDIGRGMNTEAFF. The CDR3 region has the DNA TGTGCCATCAGTGACATCGGGCGGGGAATGAACACTGAAGCTTTCTTT.

Only a few counts were recorded for this clonotype. The rearrangement uses TRBV7-8 and TRBJ2-7; TRBD2 aligns across 14 bases. CDR1 SGHVS and CDR2 FQNEAQ come from the germline V gene. The CDR3 runs 16 residues. Trimming took 5 bases from V and 4 from J; bases not matched to a gene: 7. The CDR3: CASSPGTSGSAYEQYF. CDR3 coding DNA: TGTGCCAGCAGCCCCGGGACTAGCGGGAGCGCGTACGAGCAGTACTTC.

The sample holds one count of this clonotype. The V and J genes are TRBV7-8 and TRBJ1-2; D gene ambiguous. The CDR3 runs to 15 residues. Germline CDR1 and CDR2: SGHVS and FQNEAQ. V was trimmed by 2 bases and J by 1 base, leaving 11 bases between them. CDR3 region: CASSLLTPLNYGYTF. CDR3 bases: TGTGCCAGCAGCTTACTGACACCCCTTAACTATGGCTACACCTTC. The full variable domain, with the rest looked up from reference TRBV7-8 and TRBJ1-2, is GAGVSQSPRYKVAKRGQDVALRCDPISGHVSLFWYQQALGQGPEFLTYFQNEAQLDKSGLPSDRFFAERPEGSVSTLKIQRTQQEDSAVYLCASSLLTPLNYGYTFGSGTRLTVV.

J is TRBJ2-3 and V is TRBV7-9; D unresolved. The CDR3 loop spans 16 amino acids. Germline values: CDR1 SEHNR, CDR2 FQNEAQ (reference sequence). V shed 4 bases and J shed 0 bases, with 14 bases lying between them. Here the CDR3 reads CASSYVGLTSTDTQYF. The DNA for the CDR3 is TGTGCCAGCAGCTACGTAGGGCTAACTAGCACAGATACGCAGTATTTT.

J is TRBJ2-7 and V is TRBV5-1; D may be TRBD2 (5 bases). Germline V lookup: CDR1 SGHRS, CDR2 YFSETQ. CDR3 size: 15 residues. Trimming pared 3 bases from V and 2 bases from J, leaving 15 bases between. CDR3 loop: CASSWGARAPYEQYF. The CDR3 nucleotides are TGCGCCAGCAGCTGGGGAGCGAGGGCCCCCTACGAGCAGTACTTC.

This chain uses TRBV29-1 with TRBJ2-7; the match to TRBD1 covers 8 bases. The J call may be mistaken, given a closer DNA end match to TRBJ2-5. Germline CDR1 and CDR2: SQVTM and ANQGSEA. The CDR3 runs 16 residues. CDR3 sequence reads: CSVDSGQGRWSETQYF. The CDR3 nucleotides are TGCAGCGTTGATTCTGGACAGGGAAGATGGTCAGAGACCCAGTACTTC.

J is TRBJ2-1 and V is TRBV10-3, with 7 bases fitting TRBD1. Germline V gives CDR1 ENHRY, CDR2 SYGVKD. CDR3 length: 12 residues. Trimming removed 6 bases from V and 14 bases from J; junction bases left unmatched: 10. CDR3 in amino acids: CAISQQGKGEFF. For the CDR3, the DNA is TGTGCCATCAGCCAACAGGGGAAGGGCGAGTTCTTC.

This CDR3 is CASSLERGGGDEQFF. The CDR3 DNA follows: TGCGCCAGCAGCTTGGAACGGGGGGGCGGCGATGAGCAGTTCTTC. The genes are TRBV5-1 and TRBJ2-1; 8 positions match TRBD2. After removal of 0 bases from V and 8 bases from J, the junction contained 7 bases not matched to a gene. The length of the CDR3 is 15 residues. Germline assignment: CDR1 SGHRS and CDR2 YFSETQ.

This clonotype has only a few counts. The V gene is TRBV27, the J gene TRBJ2-3, with 7 bases identical to TRBD2. The CDR3 spans 17 residues. V lost 2 bases to trimming and J lost 6 bases; unmatched junction nucleotides: 14. From germline, CDR1 is MNHEY and CDR2 SMNVEV (reference sequence). The CDR3 DNA reads as TGTGCCAGCAGTTTACGGGGAGGGACTGGCTATGACGATACGCAGTATTTT. This sequence encodes CASSLRGGTGYDDTQYF.

This chain links TRBV4-1 with TRBJ2-7; D might be TRBD2 (5 bases). V lost 0 bases and J 7 bases, leaving 22 bases between the germline ends. Germline CDR1 reads MGHRA; CDR2 reads YSYEKL. CDR3 length: 17 residues. The CDR3 coding sequence is TGCGCCAGCAGCCAAGATGGAGGTGTAGTAGGCGAGCGGGAGCAGTACTTC. It is translated as CASSQDGGVVGEREQYF.

The chain uses TRBV7-9 and TRBJ1-2; D gene unclear. The V gene lost 1 base and the J gene lost 2 bases, with 14 bases spanning the gap. The CDR3 is 16 residues long. The V gene's germline CDR1 is SEHNR and CDR2 FQNEAQ (reference sequence). The CDR3 sequence is CASSLGERESNYGYTF. DNA of the CDR3: TGTGCCAGCAGCTTAGGAGAGCGGGAATCCAACTATGGCTACACCTTC.

This clonotype was seen ten or more times. This chain links TRBV20-1 with TRBJ1-1; no clear D gene. Germline V CDR1 and CDR2: DFQATT, SNEGSKA (reference sequence). V lost 3 bases, J lost 7 bases, and 12 bases lay in between. The CDR3 is 12 residues long. The CDR3, as DNA: TGCAGTGCTAGTCGACGAGATCATGAAGCTTTCTTT. Amino acids: CSASRRDHEAFF.

The genes are TRBV14 and TRBJ2-5, with TRBD2 identical over 9 bases. This CDR3 comprises 17 residues. CDR1 is SGHDN and CDR2 is FVKESK in the germline V gene. Trimming cost V 3 bases and J 2 bases; bases outside gene matches: 10. The CDR3: CASSHLGAGGHQETQYF. In DNA, the CDR3 is TGTGCCAGCAGCCATCTCGGAGCGGGGGGACATCAAGAGACCCAGTACTTC. Supplemented by reference TRBV14 and TRBJ2-5, the full variable domain reads EAGVTQFPSHSVIEKGQTVTLRCDPISGHDNLYWYRRVMGKEIKFLLHFVKESKQDESGMPNNRFLAERTGGTYSTLKVQPAELEDSGVYFCASSHLGAGGHQETQYFGPGTRLLVL.

The CDR3 spells CARQLRIRSNEKLFF. In DNA form, the CDR3 reads TGCGCCAGACAACTAAGGATCCGGTCTAATGAAAAACTGTTTTTT. The chain is built from TRBV4-1 and TRBJ1-4; no firm D call. The germline V gene has CDR1 MGHRA and CDR2 YSYEKL. The CDR3 totals 15 residues. Trimming shortened V by 9 bases and J by 3 bases, and 17 bases separated the two germline ends.

This clonotype was detected a few times. The V and J genes are TRBV29-1 and TRBJ1-6; 9 nucleotides align to TRBD1. Germline V CDR1 and CDR2: SQVTM, ANQGSEA. The CDR3 is 13 amino acids. Unmatched junction bases numbered 0, after V lost 0 bases and J lost 9 bases. Here the CDR3 DNA reads TGCAGCGTTGAAGAGACAGGGGGTTCACCCCTCCACTTT. It encodes CSVEETGGSPLHF.

The chain combines TRBV4-1 with TRBJ2-3; tentatively, D is TRBD2 (6 bases). The CDR3 runs 15 residues. Per germline, CDR1 MGHRA and CDR2 YSYEKL. Deletions cut 0 bases from V and 6 bases from J, with 13 bases between. The CDR3 DNA reads as TGCGCCAGCAGCCAAGAGGGGGGTCGAGGGGATACGCAGTATTTT. It specifies CASSQEGGRGDTQYF.

The chain links TRBV15 to TRBJ2-3; D is undetermined. The germline gives CDR1 LNHNV, CDR2 YYDKDF (reference sequence). There are 12 residues in the CDR3. V shed 2 bases and J shed 14 bases, with 14 bases lying between them. For the CDR3, the DNA is TGTGCCACCAGCAGACTAACGCCTGAGTTGTATTTT. This sequence encodes CATSRLTPELYF.

The chain carries TRBV29-1 and TRBJ1-4, with D hard to call. Between the trimmed V and J ends, which lost 3 bases and 7 bases, there was a span of 15 bases. Germline assignment: CDR1 SQVTM and CDR2 ANQGSEA. The CDR3 is 14 amino acids. The CDR3 DNA follows: TGCAGCGTTGATGGTGCAGAGGAAGGTGAAAAACTGTTTTTT. The encoded protein is CSVDGAEEGEKLFF.